These 11 T cell receptor beta chains share one sample of origin, sequenced in a study of T cells in Graves' hyperthyroidism and ophthalmopathy. TCR beta CDR3 region amplification was performed from RNA transcripts. HTBI primers were the set used in a first-round RT-PCR of the TCR CDR3. TCRdb re-derived calls from the multiplex PCR reads in MiXCR, one entry per CDR3 protein. The sample lists about 660,000 distinct CDR3 sequences, about 45% occurring once. The sample taken for sequencing was peripheral blood or thyroid tissue (not recorded which). These receptors came from an adult man with Graves' disease, either hyperthyroidism or ophthalmopathy (not recorded which).

This clonotype was recorded many times. The rearrangement links TRBV11-3 to TRBJ1-5; D not resolved. Germline V gene data show CDR1 as SGHNT and CDR2 as YENEEA. The V end was cut by 4 bases, the J end by 1 base, with 5 bases between. The CDR3 is 13 amino acids. The CDR3 region is CASSSWSNQPQHF. The DNA of the CDR3 is TGTGCCAGCAGCTCCTGGAGCAATCAGCCCCAGCATTTT. Based on the CDR3 plus reference TRBV11-3 and TRBJ1-5, the full variable domain is EAGVVQSPRYKIIEKKQPVAFWCNPISGHNTLYWYLQNLGQGPELLIRYENEEAVDDSQLPKDRFSAERLKGVDSTLKIQPAELGDSAVYLCASSSWSNQPQHFGDGTRLSIL.

This clonotype was observed at least ten times. The chain uses TRBV7-2 and TRBJ2-5; 7 bases agree with TRBD2. From germline, CDR1 is SGHTA and CDR2 FQGNSA. This CDR3 has 14 amino acids. The junction had 12 bases not matched to a gene; V was cut back by 5 bases and J by 9 bases. CDR3 protein: CASSGGAGGGAQYF. The CDR3 nucleotides are TGTGCCAGCAGCGGCGGGGCCGGGGGAGGGGCCCAGTACTTC.

The gene calls are TRBV20-1 and TRBJ2-2; D might be TRBD2 (7 bases). The germline V gene has CDR1 DFQATT and CDR2 SNEGSKA (reference sequence). The length of the CDR3 is 17 residues. V shed 1 base and J shed 5 bases, with 20 bases lying between them. The CDR3 DNA sequence: TGCAGTGCTAGAGTAGAGGGGGAGGGGTACGGGACCGGGGAGCTGTTTTTT. Amino acid sequence: CSARVEGEGYGTGELFF.

V gene TRBV7-9 combines with J gene TRBJ2-7, with D possibly matching TRBD1 (5 bases). With 5 bases removed from V and 0 bases from J, the gap between germline ends came to 11 bases. This CDR3 spans 14 amino acids. The germline gives CDR1 SEHNR, CDR2 FQNEAQ (reference sequence). DNA of the CDR3: TGTGCCAGCAGCCAAGGACATAACTCCTACGAGCAGTACTTC. It specifies CASSQGHNSYEQYF. Supplemented by reference TRBV7-9 and TRBJ2-7, the full variable domain reads DTGVSQNPRHKITKRGQNVTFRCDPISEHNRLYWYRQTLGQGPEFLTYFQNEAQLEKSRLLSDRFSAERPKGSFSTLEIQRTEQGDSAMYLCASSQGHNSYEQYFGPGTRLTVT.

The table lists this clonotype with many counts. This chain links TRBV15 with TRBJ1-4; possible D gene TRBD1, 5 bases. Trimming left V 7 bases short and J 8 bases short, with 20 bases between. The germline V gene encodes CDR1 LNHNV and CDR2 YYDKDF (reference sequence). The CDR3 contains 15 residues. The DNA for the CDR3 is TGTGCCACCAAACAGGACTGGTCCGGAAGCGAAAAACTGTTTTTT. This translates into CATKQDWSGSEKLFF.

The sample holds many counts of this clonotype. The CDR3 spells CASSRAGQAFEQYF. In DNA, the CDR3 is TGTGCCAGCAGCCGGGCGGGACAGGCTTTCGAGCAGTACTTC. The rearrangement joins TRBV7-8 to TRBJ2-7; 8 positions agree with TRBD1. Germline CDR1 reads SGHVS; CDR2 reads FQNEAQ. V was pared by 5 bases and J by 6 bases, with 9 bases of the junction left unmatched. CDR3 length: 14 amino acids.

This clonotype was detected only a few times. J is TRBJ1-4 and V is TRBV25-1; D is unresolved. Germline CDR1 is MGHDK and CDR2 is SYGVNS. With 5 bases removed from V and 10 bases from J, the gap between germline ends came to 11 bases. The CDR3 has 12 amino acids. The CDR3 DNA is TGTGCCAGCAGTTTAGACCTGGTAAAACTGTTTTTT. This codes for CASSLDLVKLFF.

The genes are TRBV7-4 and TRBJ1-2; D ambiguous. This CDR3 has 12 residues. The V gene's germline CDR1 is SGHVT and CDR2 SQSDAQ. Deletions cut 3 bases from V and 8 bases from J, with 10 bases between. The CDR3 loop reads CASSFLAPGYTF. In DNA form, the CDR3 reads TGTGCCAGCAGCTTCTTGGCGCCCGGCTACACCTTC.

The chain combines TRBV29-1 with TRBJ1-1, with D perhaps matching TRBD1 (5 bases). CDR1 and CDR2 (germline): SQVTM, ANQGSEA. The CDR3 contains 13 residues. V was cut by 8 bases and J by 3 bases, with 16 bases left in between. The CDR3 DNA follows: TGCAGCTTTCAAGGACGGGGCGACACTGAAGCTTTCTTT. Residues: CSFQGRGDTEAFF.

The chain carries TRBV7-6 and TRBJ1-3; no clear D gene. The V gene's germline CDR1 is SGHVS and CDR2 FNYEAQ. The CDR3 spans 17 residues. V was shortened by 1 base and J by 2 bases, with 15 bases between the two germline ends. CDR3 nucleotide sequence: TGTGCCAGCAGCTTAGGAAGGGTAGAAAGGACTGGAAACACCATATATTTT. This gives the protein CASSLGRVERTGNTIYF.

This clonotype was counted only a few times. Just one base apart from a much larger clone, this may be a read error. The conserved closing phenylalanine or tryptophan is absent in this CDR3, likely reflecting a read error. The chain couples TRBV24-1 to TRBJ1-5; 10 nucleotides match TRBD1. The V gene's germline CDR1 is KGHDR and CDR2 SFDVKD. Trimming took 2 bases from V and 7 from J; bases not matched to a gene: 7. The CDR3 is made up of 16 amino acids. In DNA form, the CDR3 reads TGTGCCACCAGTGATTCTTCGGGACAGGGGAGGCAGCCCCAGCATTCT. This codes for CATSDSSGQGRQPQHS.